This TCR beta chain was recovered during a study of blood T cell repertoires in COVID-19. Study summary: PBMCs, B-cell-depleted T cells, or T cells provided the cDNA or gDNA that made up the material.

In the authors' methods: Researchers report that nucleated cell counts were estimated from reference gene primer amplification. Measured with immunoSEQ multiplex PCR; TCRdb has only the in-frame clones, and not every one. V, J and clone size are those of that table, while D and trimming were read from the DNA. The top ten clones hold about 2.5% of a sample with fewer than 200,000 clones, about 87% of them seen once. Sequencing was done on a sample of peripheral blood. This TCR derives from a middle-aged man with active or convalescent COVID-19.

The CDR3 region is CASCSEANVLTF. CDR3 sequence (DNA): TGTGCCTCCTGCAGCGAGGCCAACGTCCTGACTTTC. V usage is TRBV19 and J usage is TRBJ2-6; D is uncertain. Germline V CDR1 and CDR2: LNHDA, SQIVND (reference sequence). This CDR3 region has 12 residues. V was cut by 11 bases and J by 6 bases, with 11 bases left in between.